This entry concerns a single T cell receptor beta chain. Its specific antigen is unknown. No base quality values were provided; no much bigger clone lies one nucleotide off. CDR1 SGHVS and CDR2 FNYEAQ were looked up in the germline V gene. The CDR3 holds 14 amino acids from the cysteine to the phenylalanine. Only CDR3 DNA is held: 42 bases, read in frame from base 1. V is trimmed back by 2 bases and J by 3 bases, and the junction contains 3 bases that no gene match accounts for. This sample was included in a study of OX40 agonist ivuxolimab in advanced cancers. For context, the study as a whole: Ivuxolimab was an agonistic, fully human IgG2 monoclonal antibody directed against OX40 (CD134), a costimulatory receptor. Intravenous ivuxolimab was administered to patients every 2 weeks at six dose levels: 0.01, 0.1, 0.3, 1.5, 3 and 10 mg/kg. Of the roughly 51 patients in dose escalation, 19 had hepatocellular carcinoma, some 15 had melanoma, 9 had renal cell carcinoma and 9 had head and neck cancer. In the dose-escalation cohort, 82.7% of patients were male, and the mean age was around 60 years, with a range of about 20 to 79. Prior anti-PD-1, anti-PD-L1 or anti-CTLA-4 therapy was permitted, and checkpoint inhibitors had been received by about 44% of dose-escalation patients. Partial responses occurred in three dose-escalation patients, of whom one had hepatocellular carcinoma and two had cutaneous melanoma. The purpose of peripheral TCRbeta sequencing was to test whether ivuxolimab changed TCR sequence diversity and led to clonal T-cell expansion. The paper describes the monotherapy dose-escalation part (N of about 47 patients) of the phase I trial of ivuxolimab.

To sequence the TCRbeta CDR3 region, genomic DNA was isolated from the sorted cells. The immunoSEQ Assay was used to sequence the TCRbeta CDR3 regions. TCRdb's version of the immuneACCESS table is confined to in-frame rearrangements and falls short of the full clone set. An unresolved V gene accounts for under half of the shortfall where checked; the remainder is of unknown origin. The sample contains 37,000 or so clones, approximately 85% of them found a single time. About 16% of the sample comes from the top ten. Patients with autoimmune disease history or receiving systemic immunosuppression were excluded from the trial. Peripheral blood for TCR sequencing was collected from all dose cohorts at baseline, on cycle 4 day 1, and on cycle 7 day 1. Samples were obtained from an open-label, multicenter, first-in-human phase I dose-escalation trial of ivuxolimab. The trial enrolled adults with locally advanced or metastatic head and neck squamous cell, hepatocellular, melanoma or renal cell carcinoma. Before TCR sequencing, CD4+ T cells and CD8+ T cells were sorted from peripheral blood as separate populations.

Findings and caveats that apply to the study as a whole: Antigen specificity was not determined for the clonally expanded peripheral T cells. At doses from 0.1 to 3.0 mg/kg, clonal expansion was seen in both CD4+ and CD8+ blood T cells between baseline and week 6. In the 0.1-3.0 mg/kg groups, partial responders had among the lowest normalized peripheral clonal expansion, particularly in CD8+ T cells. After ivuxolimab, CD8+ T cells had more expanded clones than CD4+ T cells on average. Low levels of normalized T-cell clonal expansion were also shown by some nonresponding patients.

The sequence was collected from an adult with an advanced solid tumor such as melanoma, head and neck, liver or kidney cancer. This chain is built from TRBV7-6 and TRBJ1-1; 7 bases in the junction line up with TRBD1. The source was CD4+ or CD8+ T cells sorted from blood, collected in a trial of the OX40 agonist ivuxolimab. The nucleotide sequence is given as TGTGCCAGCAGCTTATCAGGGGGAGACACTGAAGCTTTCTTT. This sequence encodes CASSLSGGDTEAFF.